These 4 T cell receptor beta chains were all obtained from the same sample, sequenced in a study of graft-versus-host responses after intestinal transplantation. Clones were read by immunoSEQ multiplex PCR, and TCRdb kept only the in-frame ones, dropping some. Of 10,000 or so clones detected, 25% to 30% appear once; the ten largest clones hold about 3.3%. The sequencing here drew on alloreactive CD4+ T cells from a mixed lymphocyte reaction culture, taken before intestinal transplant. Subset described: CFSE-low proliferating T cells sorted from approximately 6-day pre-transplant mixed lymphocyte reaction (GvH or HvG direction). The receptor set was obtained from a human patient who received an intestinal transplant.

V is TRBV27 and J is TRBJ2-7; 11 bases align to TRBD2. The ends lost 4 bases at V and 3 bases at J; junction bases unmatched: 5. Looked up from germline, CDR1 is MNHEY and CDR2 is SMNVEV (reference sequence). There are 15 residues in the CDR3. DNA of the CDR3: TGTGCCAGCAGTTACGGGACTAGCGGCTACTACGAGCAGTACTTC. It yields the protein CASSYGTSGYYEQYF.

V and J are TRBV6-5 and TRBJ2-3; a possible D gene is TRBD2 (5 bases). The germline CDR1 and CDR2 sequences are MNHEY and SVGAGI. V lost 4 bases, J lost 4 bases, and 12 bases lay in between. The CDR3 is made up of 14 amino acids. For the CDR3, the DNA is TGTGCCAGCAGTTCGGCTCAGAGGGCAGATACGCAGTATTTT. This translates into CASSSAQRADTQYF.

There are a few counts of this clone. The CDR3 DNA follows: TGTGCCAGCAGCTTATTTCCCTCCCTTCGTGACTACACCTTC. Translating it yields CASSLFPSLRDYTF. The chain recombines TRBV7-9 with TRBJ1-2; D gene ambiguous. The length of the CDR3 is 14 residues. The V end lost 2 bases, the J end lost 10 bases, and 17 bases lay between the germline ends. Germline loops: CDR1 SEHNR, CDR2 FQNEAQ (reference sequence).

DNA of the CDR3: TGTGCCAGCAGTTTAGTGAGGCCTATTAAAAACGAGCAGTACTTC. Encoded protein: CASSLVRPIKNEQYF. The chain links TRBV28 to TRBJ2-7, with D unclear. V was clipped by 2 bases and J by 5 bases, with 16 bases between them. The CDR3 covers 15 residues. Germline values: CDR1 MDHEN, CDR2 SYDVKM.